This entry concerns a single T cell receptor (beta chain). Individual cDNA molecules in this library carried unique molecular identifiers. A single record per CDR3 protein comes from TCRdb applying MiXCR to the RACE reads. The table records around 300,000 distinct CDR3 sequences, approximately 6.3% of them present only once. This sample stems from a study of human T cells and chemical hapten exposure. Trimming left V 0 bases short and J 3 bases short, with 15 bases between. Germline V gives CDR1 KGHSH, CDR2 LQKENI. The CDR3 has 16 residues. The time point was: patch test 1, 2 weeks after DPC sensitization. This sample's treatment: therapeutic diphenylcyclopropenone sensitization with weekly scalp DPC.

This chain joins TRBV18 and TRBJ2-7, with TRBD2 as a possible D gene (6 bases). Material: whole blood, obtained in connection with sensitization to the hapten diphenylcyclopropenone (DPC). This TCR derives from a woman younger than 30 with alopecia areata. Some clones in this sample may be carry-over from other donors' samples. The CDR3 DNA reads as TGTGCCAGCTCACCACCCGGAGGGACGAGGGTCTACGAGCAGTACTTC. Its translation is CASSPPGGTRVYEQYF.